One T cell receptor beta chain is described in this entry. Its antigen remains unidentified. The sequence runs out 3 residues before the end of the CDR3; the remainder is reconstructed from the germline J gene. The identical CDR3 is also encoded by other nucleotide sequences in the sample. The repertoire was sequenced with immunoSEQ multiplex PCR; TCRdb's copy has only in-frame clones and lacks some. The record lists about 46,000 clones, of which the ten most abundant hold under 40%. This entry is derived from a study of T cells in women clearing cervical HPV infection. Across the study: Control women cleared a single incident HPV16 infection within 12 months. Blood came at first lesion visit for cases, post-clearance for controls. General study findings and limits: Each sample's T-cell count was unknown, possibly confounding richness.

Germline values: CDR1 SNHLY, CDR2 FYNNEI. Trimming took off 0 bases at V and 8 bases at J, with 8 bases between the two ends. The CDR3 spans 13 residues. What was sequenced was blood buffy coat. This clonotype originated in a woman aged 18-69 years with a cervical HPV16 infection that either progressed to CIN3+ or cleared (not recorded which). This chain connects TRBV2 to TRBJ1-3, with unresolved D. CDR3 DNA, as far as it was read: TGTGCCAGCAGTGAAGCGCTCGGGTACACC. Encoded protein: CASSEALGYT. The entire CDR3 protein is CASSEALGYTIYF.